This record concerns one TCR beta chain sequence. This clone was detected only a few times. This clone's antigen is unknown. No base quality values were provided; no much bigger clone lies one nucleotide off. This entry belongs to a study of CD39 and CD103 CD8 tumor-infiltrating T cells (dated by TCRdb to the late 2010s). In terms of the full investigation: Repertoire comparisons were shown for an HPV-positive HNSCC, an HPV-negative HNSCC, an ovarian cancer and a melanoma patient. Repertoires of CD8 TIL subsets defined by CD103 and CD39 were compared with peripheral memory CD8 T cells by TCRbeta CDR3 deep sequencing. What the study reported, not specific to this receptor: Clonotypes from DP TILs were seldom detected in blood or uninvolved lymph node, while clonotypes from DN TILs overlapped to a large extent with peripheral memory CD8 repertoires. Compared with DN and SP CD8 TILs and with blood memory CD8 T cells, DP CD8 TILs appeared more oligoclonal, with the top 30 clonotypes covering about 55-90%.

Patients were not receiving therapy at sample collection, though earlier treatments ranged from chemotherapy, radiotherapy, surgery and immunotherapy to none. After thawing, cells were enriched for T lymphocytes using a negative-selection kit, and EpCAM beads were added for tumor-infiltrating lymphocytes. CD8 TIL subsets were FACS-sorted as CD3+CD4-CD8+CD45RA- cells split by CD39 and CD103 expression into DN, SP and DP. Tumor specimens were minced and digested with hyaluronidase, collagenase and DNase for 1 h, filtered, Ficoll-enriched and cryopreserved. On a FACSAria II, each population was sorted to 97% to 99% purity, and the resulting cell pellets were frozen for TCR sequencing with no culture step. For each subset, between 10,000 and 100,000 sorted cells were used for genomic DNA extraction with the DNeasy Blood and Tissue Kit. The TCRbeta V-J or V-D-J regions were sequenced and mapped through the immunoSEQ service, and coverage above 10x per sample was achieved. The paper's processing steps were these. Analysis was restricted to productive rearrangements exported from the immunoSEQ Analyzer platform, and clonality was assessed using the 500 most abundant clones. Repertoire overlap between populations was quantified with the Morisita-Horn similarity index and the Jaccard index. In about 6 cancer patients, Morisita-Horn similarity was measured between the TCR repertoires of CD8 T-cell subsets. This immuneACCESS table, as held by TCRdb, lists in-frame sequences with V and J called but not all clones. Of the missing ones, under half trace to an unresolved V gene in checked studies; the others have no known cause. The DNA was the basis for D and trimming; V, J and clone size are from that table. The sample includes about 3,600 clones, with 60% to 80% observed a single time. Roughly 25% of the sample goes to the ten largest clones.

CDR1 and CDR2 (SGHAT, FQNNGV) derive from the germline V gene. V is cut by 1 base and J by 5 bases, and the space between the germline ends is 12 bases. The CDR3 holds 14 amino acids from the cysteine to the phenylalanine. Solely the CDR3 DNA is kept, with 42 bases framed from the first base. The sample consisted of CD39- CD103- CD8+ T cells sorted from the tumor. In light of the paper, this sample's cell subset or site label describes: CD103-CD39- double-negative CD45RA- CD8 T cells. The TCR was taken from a human donor with head and neck squamous cell carcinoma. Here the chain combines TRBV11-2 and TRBJ2-7; perhaps TRBD2 is the D gene, with 5 bases matching. Here is the DNA: TGTGCCAGCAGCTTAGTACTAGTAAGAGACGAGCAGTACTTC. Translation gives CASSLVLVRDEQYF.